The 21 T cell receptor beta chains in this list originate from one sample, sequenced in a study of Ad26.COV2.S vaccination and SARS-CoV-2 variants. As for treatment: around 19 received Ad26.COV2.S at low or high dose, single or two shots; roughly five received placebo; per-sample allocation not given. Sample collection was performed on day 63 after the first vaccine or placebo injection. Sequenced by immunoSEQ multiplex PCR; TCRdb stores in-frame clones only, minus some. In the table there are around 300,000 clones, around nine tenths of which are singletons. The input for sequencing was peripheral blood, taken in a trial of Ad26.COV2.S vaccine versus placebo. Source of these receptors: a person between 18 and 59 years old who received the Ad26.COV2.S COVID-19 vaccine or a placebo.

This clone showed up just once. The rearrangement links TRBV6-5 to TRBJ2-2, with 12 bases fitting TRBD2. The trim removed 6 bases at V and 6 bases at J, leaving 2 bases unmatched. Germline CDR1 is MNHEY and CDR2 is SVGAGI. This CDR3 has 14 residues. The DNA for the CDR3 is TGTGCCAGCAGCCGACTAGCGGGAGCCGGGGAGCTGTTTTTT. It yields the protein CASSRLAGAGELFF.

The V call is TRBV20-1, the J call TRBJ1-2; tentatively, D is TRBD1 (6 bases). CDR3 length: 17 residues. Germline CDR1 reads DFQATT; CDR2 reads SNEGSKA (reference sequence). V was shortened by 3 bases and J by 0 bases, with 20 bases between the two germline ends. CDR3 in DNA: TGCAGTGCTAGTCAGGGGCAGGAGGTGCCTTCTAACTATGGCTACACCTTC. Protein product: CSASQGQEVPSNYGYTF.

V gene TRBV2 combines with J gene TRBJ2-5; TRBD1 or TRBD2 may be the D gene (5 bases each). Germline loops: CDR1 SNHLY, CDR2 FYNNEI. Trimming left V 1 base short and J 4 bases short, with 16 bases between. The CDR3 is made up of 16 amino acids. The chain's CDR3 is CASSEVYWGAGETQYF. In nucleotides, the CDR3 is TGTGCCAGCAGTGAAGTTTATTGGGGCGCGGGAGAGACCCAGTACTTC.

CDR3: CASSFGGGLNTEAFF. CDR3 in DNA: TGTGCCAGCAGTTTTGGGGGGGGTTTGAACACTGAAGCTTTCTTT. This sequence joins TRBV28 and TRBJ1-1, with a possible D match to TRBD1 (5 bases). This CDR3 spans 15 amino acids. V was trimmed by 3 bases and J by 0 bases, leaving 11 bases between them. Germline CDR1 MDHEN, CDR2 SYDVKM.

This clone appeared a few times. V usage is TRBV30 and J usage is TRBJ2-7; 7 positions agree with TRBD1. Germline V gene lookup returns CDR1 GTSNPN and CDR2 SVGIG (reference sequence). V was clipped by 4 bases and J by 1 base; unmatched bases: 7. This CDR3 region has 14 residues. CDR3 sequence (DNA): TGTGCCTGGATCCGGGACAGCACTTCCTACGAGCAGTACTTC. Translation: CAWIRDSTSYEQYF.

This clone has just one count. The chain combines TRBV18 with TRBJ1-6, with 10 bases fitting TRBD1. Germline V gene sequence: CDR1 KGHSH, CDR2 LQKENI. The CDR3 is 15 amino acids. V dropped 6 bases and J dropped 12; count of bases not matched to a gene: 11. This CDR3 reads CASSPSPGQGQPLHF. DNA for the CDR3: TGTGCCAGCTCTCCGAGTCCGGGACAGGGGCAACCCCTCCACTTT. Filled out from reference TRBV18 and TRBJ1-6, the complete variable domain reads NAGVMQNPRHLVRRRGQEARLRCSPMKGHSHVYWYRQLPEEGLKFMVYLQKENIIDESGMPKERFSAEFPKEGPSILRIQQVVRGDSAAYFCASSPSPGQGQPLHFGNGTRLTVT.

The rearrangement joins TRBV3-1 (or the pseudogene TRBV3-2) to TRBJ2-2; no definite D call. V lost 4 bases, J lost 5 bases, and 11 bases lay in between. The CDR3 sequence is 14 residues long. CDR1 and CDR2 (germline): LGHDT, YNNKEL (reference sequence). CDR3 sequence: CASSRRTATGELFF. Written as DNA, the CDR3 is TGTGCCAGCAGCCGTCGAACCGCAACCGGGGAGCTGTTTTTT.

The chain joins TRBV7-9 to TRBJ1-2; 7 positions agree with TRBD1. The CDR3 has 14 residues. With V trimmed by 1 base and J by 4 bases, 3 bases remained unmatched. Germline V CDR1 and CDR2: SEHNR, FQNEAQ (reference sequence). CDR3 DNA: TGTGCCAGCAGCTTAGGCCGGGACAGCTATGGCTACACCTTC. It specifies CASSLGRDSYGYTF.

A single count supports this clone. V usage is TRBV7-9 and J usage is TRBJ2-1; D is ambiguous. Trimming stripped 3 bases from V and 5 bases from J, with 11 bases between. The CDR3 extends over 14 amino acids. Germline CDR1 reads SEHNR; CDR2 reads FQNEAQ (reference sequence). The CDR3 nucleotides are TGTGCCAGCAGCTTCGCGGACGTAGACAATGAGCAGTTCTTC. It codes for CASSFADVDNEQFF.

The genes are TRBV29-1 and TRBJ2-7, with TRBD2 as a possible D gene (6 bases). This CDR3 has 16 amino acids. Germline loops: CDR1 SQVTM, CDR2 ANQGSEA. Between the trimmed V and J ends, which lost 4 bases and 0 bases, there was a span of 19 bases. CDR3 sequence (DNA): TGCAGCGTTGGGGGGACTCGAACCTCGGGCTCCTACGAGCAGTACTTC. Translation gives CSVGGTRTSGSYEQYF.

The CDR3: CASSPTGEDTEAFF. Here the CDR3 DNA reads TGTGCCAGCTCTCCGACAGGGGAGGACACTGAAGCTTTCTTT. This chain connects TRBV18 to TRBJ1-1, with TRBD1 matching over 8 bases. Per the germline V gene, CDR1 is KGHSH and CDR2 is LQKENI. This CDR3 region has 14 residues. V lost 6 bases and J lost 3; bases outside the gene matches: 6.

The chain recombines TRBV12-3 or TRBV12-4 with TRBJ1-1; no reliable D call. V was pared by 2 bases and J by 5 bases, with 6 bases between. CDR3 length: 12 amino acids. The DNA for the CDR3 is TGTGCCAGCAGTTTACAAAGGACTGAAGCTTTCTTT. Translated, it gives CASSLQRTEAFF.

The chain carries TRBV9 and TRBJ2-2, with D hard to call. There are 14 residues in the CDR3. The ends were cut back, 0 bases at V and 6 bases at J, with 9 bases in the middle. Germline CDR1 SGDLS, CDR2 YYNGEE. In DNA, the CDR3 is TGTGCCAGCAGCGTAGGCCTTAGTTCCGGGGAGCTGTTTTTT. It codes for CASSVGLSSGELFF.

The chain uses TRBV3-1 (or the pseudogene TRBV3-2) and TRBJ1-2; maybe TRBD1 (5 bases). The germline V gene has CDR1 LGHDT and CDR2 YNNKEL (reference sequence). The CDR3 spans 16 residues. V lost 1 base and J 4 bases, leaving 16 bases between the germline ends. CDR3 loop: CASSQAIQGGTYGYTF. The CDR3 DNA reads TGTGCCAGCAGCCAAGCGATCCAGGGAGGGACCTATGGCTACACCTTC.

The chain joins TRBV7-8 to TRBJ2-2; unclear D gene. Trimming took off 3 bases at V and 3 bases at J, with 5 bases between the two ends. Germline CDR1 reads SGHVS; CDR2 reads FQNEAQ. This CDR3 has 13 amino acids. DNA for the CDR3: TGTGCCAGCAGCTTTCGGGACACCGGGGAGCTGTTTTTT. Its protein is CASSFRDTGELFF.

The chain carries TRBV5-5 and TRBJ2-7, with D possibly being TRBD2 (5 bases). The CDR3 has 15 residues. In germline, CDR1 is SGHKS, CDR2 YYEKEE (reference sequence). Trimming pared 0 bases from V and 2 bases from J, leaving 12 bases between. The CDR3 DNA sequence: TGTGCCAGCAGCTTGGACGGGAAAGGAGCCTACGAGCAGTACTTC. Its translation is CASSLDGKGAYEQYF.

V is TRBV13 and J is TRBJ2-7; 8 bases are a match to TRBD1. J lost 3 bases, V lost 1 base, and 2 bases had no gene match. CDR3 size: 14 residues. CDR1 is PRHDT and CDR2 is FYEKMQ in the germline V gene (reference sequence). CDR3 residues: CASSLDRGNYEQYF. Written as DNA, the CDR3 is TGTGCCAGCAGCTTAGACAGGGGGAACTACGAGCAGTACTTC.

For this clone: Other DNA sequences within the sample encode an identical CDR3. This chain joins TRBV12-3 or TRBV12-4 and TRBJ2-3; no clear D. The CDR3 sequence is 11 residues long. Trimming took 0 bases from V and 5 from J, leaving 0 bases between them. The CDR3 bases are TGTGCCAGCAGTTTAGCAGATACGCAGTATTTT. Translating it yields CASSLADTQYF.

Only one count was recorded for this clone. The rearrangement joins TRBV18 to TRBJ2-5; 10 positions match TRBD2. The length of the CDR3 is 16 residues. Germline loops: CDR1 KGHSH, CDR2 LQKENI. After removal of 2 bases from V and 4 bases from J, the junction contained 7 bases not matched to a gene. The CDR3 is CASSPRVAGGPETQYF. The CDR3 DNA reads TGTGCCAGCTCACCAAGAGTAGCGGGGGGACCAGAGACCCAGTACTTC.

The chain couples TRBV2 to TRBJ1-6; a possible D gene is TRBD1 (6 bases). The CDR3 consists of 16 residues. From germline, CDR1 is SNHLY and CDR2 FYNNEI. The V gene lost 7 bases and the J gene lost 0 bases, with 13 bases spanning the gap. The CDR3 coding sequence is TGTGCCAGCAAACGGGACAAGAGCTCCTATAATTCACCCCTCCACTTT. Translated, it gives CASKRDKSSYNSPLHF.

This chain connects TRBV29-1 to TRBJ2-1; 8 bases match TRBD1. Germline CDR1 is SQVTM and CDR2 is ANQGSEA. The ends lost 0 bases at V and 1 base at J; junction bases unmatched: 11. The CDR3 has 18 amino acids. The CDR3 bases are TGCAGCGTTGAAGATCTTCGTAGGACAGGGAGATCCTACAATGAGCAGTTCTTC. Residues: CSVEDLRRTGRSYNEQFF.